A single sample is the source of the 4 T cell receptor beta chains below, sequenced in a study of shared clonotypes between healthy human individuals. Assay: immunoSEQ multiplex PCR; the TCRdb copy retains only in-frame clones and omits some. The sample carries some 2.3 million clones, approximately 95% recorded once. The sample was naive CD4+ T cells from PBMCs. Subset here: CD45RA+ positively selected. Source of these receptors: a man between 18 and 35 years old in good health. Some clones in this sample may be carry-over from other donors' samples.

A single count supports this clone. The gene calls are TRBV6-1 and TRBJ2-2; D is undetermined. CDR3 size: 15 residues. CDR1 MNHNS and CDR2 SASEGT come from the germline V gene. Trimming cost V 8 bases and J 4 bases, with 17 bases left between them. For the CDR3, the DNA is TGTGCCAGCCTAAACCCCCGGGTCTCCACCGGGGAGCTGTTTTTT. Protein: CASLNPRVSTGELFF.

The chain employs TRBV5-1 and TRBJ2-5; TRBD1 matches at 7 bases. The V segment lost 4 bases and the J segment 2 bases; nucleotides outside the gene matches: 11. The CDR3 has 16 residues. Germline lookup yields CDR1 SGHRS and CDR2 YFSETQ. CDR3 nucleotide sequence: TGCGCCAGCAGCCGCCGTCCGGGACAGTCTCAAGAGACCCAGTACTTC. Translation gives CASSRRPGQSQETQYF. The full variable domain, its missing parts supplied by reference TRBV5-1 and TRBJ2-5, is KAGVTQTPRYLIKTRGQQVTLSCSPISGHRSVSWYQQTPGQGLQFLFEYFSETQRNKGNFPGRFSGRQFSNSRSEMNVSTLELGDSALYLCASSRRPGQSQETQYFGPGTRLLVL.

This clone was recorded only once. The gene calls are TRBV19 and TRBJ2-7, with D possibly being TRBD1 or TRBD2 (5 bases each). The V gene's germline CDR1 is LNHDA and CDR2 SQIVND (reference sequence). The CDR3 is made up of 14 amino acids. Trimming removed 4 bases at V and 7 bases at J, with 17 bases between. The CDR3 nucleotides are TGTGCCAGTAGTACCGGGACGGGGAGCTGGGAGCAGTACTTC. Residues: CASSTGTGSWEQYF.

The chain employs TRBV2 and TRBJ1-4; tentatively, D is TRBD1 (6 bases). Trimming removed 1 base at V and 6 bases at J, with 12 bases between. Germline V lookup: CDR1 SNHLY, CDR2 FYNNEI. The CDR3 is made up of 15 amino acids. CDR3 residues: CASSEGRQGHEKLFF. The CDR3 nucleotides read TGTGCCAGCAGTGAAGGACGGCAGGGGCATGAAAAACTGTTTTTT.